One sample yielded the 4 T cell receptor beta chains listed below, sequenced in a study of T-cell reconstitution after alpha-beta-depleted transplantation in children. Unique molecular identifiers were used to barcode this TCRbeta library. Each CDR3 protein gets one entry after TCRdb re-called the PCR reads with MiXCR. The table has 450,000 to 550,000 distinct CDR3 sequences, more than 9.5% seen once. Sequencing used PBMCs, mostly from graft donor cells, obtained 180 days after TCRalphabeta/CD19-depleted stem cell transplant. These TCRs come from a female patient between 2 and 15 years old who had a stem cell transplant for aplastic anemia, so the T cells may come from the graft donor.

The CDR3 loop is CAITGTGDTEAFF. Written as DNA, the CDR3 is TGTGCCATCACCGGGACAGGGGACACTGAAGCTTTCTTT. The chain combines TRBV10-3 with TRBJ1-1, with 10 bases matching TRBD1. The CDR3 has 13 residues. Germline V gene sequence: CDR1 ENHRY, CDR2 SYGVKD. After removal of 7 bases from V and 3 bases from J, the junction contained 2 bases not matched to a gene.

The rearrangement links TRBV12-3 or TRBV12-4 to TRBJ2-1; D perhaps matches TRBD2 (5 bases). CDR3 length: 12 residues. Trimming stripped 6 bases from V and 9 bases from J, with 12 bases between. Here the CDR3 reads CASRPSRGEQFF. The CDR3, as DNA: TGTGCCAGCAGACCCTCTCGGGGTGAGCAGTTCTTC.

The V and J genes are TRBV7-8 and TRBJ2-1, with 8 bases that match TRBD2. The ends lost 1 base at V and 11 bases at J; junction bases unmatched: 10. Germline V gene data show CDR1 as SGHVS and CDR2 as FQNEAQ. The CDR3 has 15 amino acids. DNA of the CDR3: TGTGCCAGCAGCTTAGTCCGGGAGGGGGGGAATCAGCAGTTCTTC. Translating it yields CASSLVREGGNQQFF.

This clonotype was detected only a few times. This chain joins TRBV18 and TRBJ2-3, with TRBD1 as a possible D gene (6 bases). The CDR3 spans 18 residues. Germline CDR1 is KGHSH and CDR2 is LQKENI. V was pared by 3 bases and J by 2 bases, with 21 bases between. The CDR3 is CASSPSPYDDRNTDTQYF. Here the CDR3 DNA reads TGTGCCAGCTCACCTTCCCCATACGACGACAGGAACACAGATACGCAGTATTTT.